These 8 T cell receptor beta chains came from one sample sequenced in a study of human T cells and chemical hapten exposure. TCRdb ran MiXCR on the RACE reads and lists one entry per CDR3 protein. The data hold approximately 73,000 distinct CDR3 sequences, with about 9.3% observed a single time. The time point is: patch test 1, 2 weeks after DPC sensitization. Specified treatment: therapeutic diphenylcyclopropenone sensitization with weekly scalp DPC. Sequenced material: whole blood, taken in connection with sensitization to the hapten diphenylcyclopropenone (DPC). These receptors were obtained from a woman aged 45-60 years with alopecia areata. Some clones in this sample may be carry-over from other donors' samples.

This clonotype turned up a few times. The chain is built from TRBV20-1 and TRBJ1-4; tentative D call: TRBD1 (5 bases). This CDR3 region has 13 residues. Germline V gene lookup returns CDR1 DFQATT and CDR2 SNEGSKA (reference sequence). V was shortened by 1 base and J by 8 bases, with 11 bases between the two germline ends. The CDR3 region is CSARVGAAEKLFF. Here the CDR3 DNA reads TGCAGTGCTAGAGTCGGGGCAGCCGAAAAACTGTTTTTT.

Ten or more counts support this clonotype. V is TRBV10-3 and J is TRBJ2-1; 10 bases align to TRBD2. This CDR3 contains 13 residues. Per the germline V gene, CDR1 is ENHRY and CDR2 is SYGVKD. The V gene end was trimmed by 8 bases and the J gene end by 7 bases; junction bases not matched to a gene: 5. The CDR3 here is CAIAPSGSNEQFF. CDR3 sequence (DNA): TGTGCCATCGCGCCTAGCGGGAGTAATGAGCAGTTCTTC.

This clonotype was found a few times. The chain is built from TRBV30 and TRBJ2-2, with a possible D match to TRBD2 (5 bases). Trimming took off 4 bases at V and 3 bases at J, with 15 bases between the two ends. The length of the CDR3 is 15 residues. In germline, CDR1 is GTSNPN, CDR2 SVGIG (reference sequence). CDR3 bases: TGTGCCTGGAAAGAGATTAGCGTTGACACCGGGGAGCTGTTTTTT. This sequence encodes CAWKEISVDTGELFF.

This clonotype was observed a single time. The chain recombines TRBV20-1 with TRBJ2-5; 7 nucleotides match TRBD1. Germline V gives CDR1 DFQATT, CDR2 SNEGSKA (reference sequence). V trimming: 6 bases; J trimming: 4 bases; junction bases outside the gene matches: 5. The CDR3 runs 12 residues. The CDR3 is CSARTGGETQYF. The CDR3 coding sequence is TGCAGTGCCCGGACAGGAGGAGAGACCCAGTACTTC.

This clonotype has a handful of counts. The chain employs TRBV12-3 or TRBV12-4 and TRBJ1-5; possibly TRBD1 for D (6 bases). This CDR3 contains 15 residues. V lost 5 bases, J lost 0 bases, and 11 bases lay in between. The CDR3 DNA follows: TGTGCCAGCAGTACCCGGGACACTAGCAATCAGCCCCAGCATTTT. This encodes CASSTRDTSNQPQHF.

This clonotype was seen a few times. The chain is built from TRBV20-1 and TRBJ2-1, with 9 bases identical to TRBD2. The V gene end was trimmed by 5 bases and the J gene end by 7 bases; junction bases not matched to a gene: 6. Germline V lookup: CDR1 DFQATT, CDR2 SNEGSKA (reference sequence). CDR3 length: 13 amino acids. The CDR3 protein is CSASSGILNEQFF. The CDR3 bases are TGCAGTGCTTCTAGCGGGATTTTGAATGAGCAGTTCTTC.

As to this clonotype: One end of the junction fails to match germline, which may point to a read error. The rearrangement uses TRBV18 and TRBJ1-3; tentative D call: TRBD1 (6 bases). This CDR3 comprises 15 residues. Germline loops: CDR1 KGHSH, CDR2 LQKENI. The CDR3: CASSPVTGRGNNIYF. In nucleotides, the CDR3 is TGTGCCAGCTCACCTGTGACAGGTCGTGGAAACAACATATATTTT.

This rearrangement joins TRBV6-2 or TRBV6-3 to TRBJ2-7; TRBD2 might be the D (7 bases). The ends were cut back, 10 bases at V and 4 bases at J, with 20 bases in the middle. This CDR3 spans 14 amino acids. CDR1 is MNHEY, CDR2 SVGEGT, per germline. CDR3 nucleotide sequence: TGTGCCACCACTAGCAGGGGACTACGATACGAGCAGTACTTC. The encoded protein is CATTSRGLRYEQYF.